This T cell receptor (beta chain) was profiled in a study of blood T cell repertoires in COVID-19. Sequencing was performed with immunoSEQ multiplex PCR; in TCRdb, only in-frame clones are kept and a portion is missing. The sample includes approximately 200,000 clones, 84% of them seen just once. The germline V gene encodes CDR1 MNHEY and CDR2 SVGAGI. With 8 bases removed from V and 6 bases from J, the gap between germline ends came to 13 bases. CDR3 length: 13 amino acids. The source of this sequence is a man aged 55 to 70 who had recovered from COVID-19. The chain has TRBV6-5 and TRBJ2-2, with D tentatively TRBD2 (6 bases). The sample comprised PBMCs or T cells enriched from blood (not recorded which). CDR3 protein: CASRRAGSGELFF. As DNA, the CDR3 is TGTGCCAGCCGGAGGGCAGGGTCCGGGGAGCTGTTTTTT.